The rows below give T cell receptor beta chains drawn from one sample of a study of OX40 agonist ivuxolimab in advanced cancers. Measured with immunoSEQ multiplex PCR; TCRdb has only the in-frame clones, and not every one. The sample consists of about 79,000 clones, 70% to 90% of them appearing once. Sequences were derived from CD4+ or CD8+ T cells sorted from blood, sampled in a trial of the OX40 agonist ivuxolimab. The receptors were sampled from an adult with an advanced solid tumor such as melanoma, head and neck, liver or kidney cancer. Both conserved end residues are part of each CDR3. The order of the fields is D gene, V gene, J gene, clone size, CDR3 DNA, CDR3 protein. A D gene is named only where the DNA matches it firmly. Clone size appears in some rows only: once, few, many, or a class for an expanded clone.

-	TRBV15	TRBJ1-4	-	TGTGCCACCAGCAGAGATGCGGGCAGGGAGAAACTGTTTTTT	CATSRDAGREKLFF
-	TRBV7-2	TRBJ2-7	-	TGTGCCAGCAGCTCCCAAACGACTTCCTACGAGCAGTACTTC	CASSSQTTSYEQYF
-	TRBV7-6	TRBJ1-3	few	TGTGCCAGCAGCTTAGACGGAAACACCATATATTTT	CASSLDGNTIYF
TRBD1	TRBV28	TRBJ1-1	-	TGTGCCAGCAGTTCCGACAGGGGAGGAACTGAAGCTTTCTTT	CASSSDRGGTEAFF
-	TRBV7-2	TRBJ1-3	-	TGTGCCAGCAGCTTTGGGGACCGGCGAAACACCATATATTTT	CASSFGDRRNTIYF
TRBD2	TRBV7-8	TRBJ2-1	-	TGTGCCAGCAGCTCTCTCCCGGGACTAGCGGGGGATGAGCAGTTCTTC	CASSSLPGLAGDEQFF
-	TRBV19	TRBJ2-7	-	TGTGCCAGTAGTATAGGCCTCCGGGACGATCCCTACGAGCAGCACTTC	CASSIGLRDDPYEQHF
TRBD1	TRBV7-9	TRBJ2-7	-	TGTGCCAGCAGCTTAGCCGACGGGACAGGGTTCTCCTACGAGCAGTACTTC	CASSLADGTGFSYEQYF
-	TRBV20-1	TRBJ2-5	-	TGCAGTGCAACCGGAGAGACCCAGTACTTC	CSATGETQYF
-	TRBV5-1	TRBJ2-5	few	TGCGCCAGCAGCTTAATGAGTCGGGGGCAAGAGACCCAGTACTTC	CASSLMSRGQETQYF
TRBD1	TRBV11-2	TRBJ2-2	-	TGTGCCAGCAGCTTAGACCAATTAATCCGGACAGGGGAGGTGACCGGGGAGCTGTTTTTT	CASSLDQLIRTGEVTGELFF
TRBD2	TRBV19	TRBJ2-2	-	TGTGCCAGTAGTATAGGTAGACTAGCGGGTAACACCGGGGAGCTGTTTTTT	CASSIGRLAGNTGELFF
TRBD1	TRBV6-5	TRBJ2-1	-	TGTGCCAGCAGTCGGACAGGGCGAAATGAGCAGTTCTTC	CASSRTGRNEQFF
TRBD2	TRBV2	TRBJ2-3	-	TGTGCCAGCAGAGGACTAGCGGCCACAGATACGCAGTATTTT	CASRGLAATDTQYF
TRBD1	TRBV4-1	TRBJ1-2	-	TGCGCCAGCAGCCAATTCGAGGCAGGGGGCGGTCGGCATGGCTACACCTTC	CASSQFEAGGGRHGYTF
-	TRBV11-2	TRBJ1-1	-	TGTGCCAGCAGCTTTGGCTACACTGAAGCTTTCTTT	CASSFGYTEAFF
-	TRBV4-2	TRBJ2-5	-	TGTGCCAGCAGCCCTTTTGTGGGGCAAGAGACCCAGTACTTC	CASSPFVGQETQYF
-	TRBV7-9	TRBJ1-2	-	TGTGCCAGCAGCTCCCTAAGCGGGACCGTTGCCTATGGCTACACCTTC	CASSSLSGTVAYGYTF
-	TRBV7-8	TRBJ2-2	-	TGTGCCAGCAGCCAGGAGGAGGGCGGGGAGCTGTTTTTT	CASSQEEGGELFF
-	TRBV2	TRBJ2-3	once	TGTGCCAGCAGGTTCGGGGGGCCGGTCTCAGATACGCAGTATTTT	CASRFGGPVSDTQYF
-	TRBV2	TRBJ1-5	-	TGTGCCAGCAAAAGGGTTTCGGGAAGCAATCAGCCCCAGCATTTT	CASKRVSGSNQPQHF
-	TRBV9	TRBJ2-3	once	TGTGCCAGCAGCGTAGAGGACAGCACAGATACGCAGTATTTT	CASSVEDSTDTQYF
TRBD2	TRBV7-2	TRBJ2-3	-	TGTGCCAGCAGCTTACAGACTAGCGGGAGGGTAGAAGATACGCAGTATTTT	CASSLQTSGRVEDTQYF
-	TRBV7-2	TRBJ1-1	-	TGTGCCAGCAGCTTAGTGACAGCGAACACTGAAGCTTTCTTT	CASSLVTANTEAFF
TRBD2	TRBV11-2	TRBJ2-7	-	TGTGCCAGCAGCATTCTAGCGGGAGAAGACGAGCAGTACTTC	CASSILAGEDEQYF
TRBD2	TRBV11-2	TRBJ2-3	-	TGTGCCAGCAGCTTACTAGCGGGAGGGGAAGATACGCAGTATTTT	CASSLLAGGEDTQYF
-	TRBV27	TRBJ2-3	-	TGTGCCAGCAGTTTATTAGGCACAGATACGCAGTATTTT	CASSLLGTDTQYF
-	TRBV7-9	TRBJ2-7	once	TGTGCCAGCAGCCACATCGGGGGCCACGAGCAGTACTTC	CASSHIGGHEQYF
-	TRBV7-8	TRBJ2-7	-	TGTGCCAGCAGCTTTGGGAGCTACGAGCAGTACTTC	CASSFGSYEQYF
TRBD2	TRBV27	TRBJ2-1	-	TGTGCCAGCAGTTTATGGGGCGGGCTAGCGGGATACAATGAGCAGTTCTTC	CASSLWGGLAGYNEQFF
TRBD1	TRBV11-2	TRBJ2-7	-	TGTGCCAGCCGTTCCCTCGGGGACAGGGGCTACGAGCAGTACTTC	CASRSLGDRGYEQYF
-	TRBV4-2	TRBJ2-5	once	TGTGCCAGCAGCCAACCGGCCCACCAAGAGACCCAGTACTTC	CASSQPAHQETQYF
TRBD1	TRBV19	TRBJ1-1	few	TGTGCCAGTAGGTTGAGGGGGCCGAACACTGAAGCTTTCTTT	CASRLRGPNTEAFF
-	TRBV7-6	TRBJ2-7	-	TGTGCCAGCAGCGAGCCTAGGGGGGAGCAGTACTTC	CASSEPRGEQYF
-	TRBV11-3	TRBJ1-1	few	TGTGCCAGCAGCCTACTAAGATCTGAAGCTTTCTTT	CASSLLRSEAFF
-	TRBV30	TRBJ2-1	once	TGTGCCCGGAGTGTCGGAGGCGATACCTACAATGAGCAGTTCTTC	CARSVGGDTYNEQFF
TRBD1	TRBV4-3	TRBJ2-2	-	TGCGCCAGCAGCCCCCTTTGGGACAGAGGCGTGGCCGGGGAGCTGTTTTTT	CASSPLWDRGVAGELFF
-	TRBV19	TRBJ2-1	-	TGTGCCAGTAGGCAGGTGGGGTCGGTCAGAGACAATGAGCAGTTCTTC	CASRQVGSVRDNEQFF
TRBD1	TRBV11-3	TRBJ1-2	-	TGTGCCAGCAGCCCCACTCGACAGGGGTTCATTGGCTACACCTTC	CASSPTRQGFIGYTF
TRBD2	TRBV18	TRBJ2-7	-	TGTGCCAGCTCACCATCGGGAGGTGTCAACTACGAGCAGTACTTC	CASSPSGGVNYEQYF
TRBD2	TRBV7-3	TRBJ2-1	-	TGTGCCAGCAGCCCAAGCGGGGCCCTTTCCTACAATGAGCAGTTCTTC	CASSPSGALSYNEQFF
-	TRBV7-9	TRBJ2-7	once	TGTGCCAGCAGCTTAGAGGGAAGGGGCTACGAGCAGTACTTC	CASSLEGRGYEQYF